The 23 T cell receptor beta chains below were found in one sample sequenced in a study of graft-versus-host responses after intestinal transplantation. Processing released intraepithelial and lamina propria lymphocytes from the graft tissue. Only in-frame clones appear in the TCRdb table, and some are missing; sequencing was by immunoSEQ multiplex PCR. The sample has around 7,800 clones; roughly two thirds are singletons. The sequenced sample was ileum tissue, obtained about 55 days after transplant. The receptor set was obtained from a human patient who received an intestinal transplant, so some T cells may come from the graft donor.

The chain joins TRBV9 to TRBJ2-2, with 9 bases lining up with TRBD1. Germline assignment: CDR1 SGDLS and CDR2 YYNGEE. CDR3 length: 17 residues. J lost 5 bases, V lost 0 bases, and 8 bases had no gene match. As DNA, the CDR3 is TGTGCCAGCAGCGTAGGCGCCTCGACAGGGGGGACCGGGGAGCTGTTTTTT. Translating gives CASSVGASTGGTGELFF.

This clone was found a few times. The V and J genes are TRBV6-1 and TRBJ1-2, with TRBD1 identical over 7 bases. The germline V gene has CDR1 MNHNS and CDR2 SASEGT. The CDR3 totals 14 residues. V gave up 8 bases and J gave up 4 bases; unmatched junction bases: 10. For the CDR3, the DNA is TGTGCCAGCGGACCGACAGGGCTACGCTATGGCTACACCTTC. This sequence encodes CASGPTGLRYGYTF.

The chain has TRBV7-2 and TRBJ1-1; 9 nucleotides match TRBD1. The CDR3 spans 14 residues. The V gene's germline CDR1 is SGHTA and CDR2 FQGNSA. The ends lost 2 bases at V and 6 bases at J; junction bases unmatched: 4. CDR3 sequence: CASSLTRDRAEAFF. As DNA, the CDR3 is TGTGCCAGCAGCTTAACCCGGGACAGGGCTGAAGCTTTCTTT.

The genes are TRBV6-1 and TRBJ1-6, with TRBD1 matching over 7 bases. The V and J ends lost 0 bases and 4 bases, in that order; junction bases with no gene match: 3. Germline values: CDR1 MNHNS, CDR2 SASEGT. The CDR3 is 16 amino acids. The CDR3 bases are TGTGCCAGCAGTGAAGCTGGACAGGAATATAATTCACCCCTCCACTTT. It specifies CASSEAGQEYNSPLHF.

By share of the sample, this clone is medium-sized (0.01 to 0.1%). J is TRBJ1-1 and V is TRBV6-4; possible D gene TRBD1, 5 bases. In germline, CDR1 is MRHNA, CDR2 SNTAGT. Trimming cost V 8 bases and J 1 base, with 11 bases left between them. The CDR3 totals 13 residues. This chain's CDR3 is CASPDSPNTEAFF. CDR3 DNA sequence: TGTGCCAGCCCTGACAGTCCGAACACTGAAGCTTTCTTT.

CDR3 protein: CASTRGGQETQYF. The CDR3 DNA reads as TGTGCCAGCACTCGGGGGGGCCAAGAGACCCAGTACTTC. The V call is TRBV14, the J call TRBJ2-5; 8 bases match TRBD2. The V gene's germline CDR1 is SGHDN and CDR2 FVKESK. The CDR3 contains 13 residues. V gave up 7 bases and J gave up 1 base; unmatched junction bases: 2.

This rearrangement joins TRBV28 to TRBJ2-5; 7 bases fit TRBD1. V gave up 4 bases and J gave up 5 bases; unmatched junction bases: 10. The germline CDR1 and CDR2 sequences are MDHEN and SYDVKM. The CDR3 is made up of 15 amino acids. In nucleotides, the CDR3 is TGTGCCAGCAGTTATGAGGGGGCGTTTACGGAGACCCAGTACTTC. Translated, it gives CASSYEGAFTETQYF.

In DNA form, the CDR3 reads TGTGCCAGCAGTGTAAGGGGATACAATGAGCAGTTCTTC. It translates to CASSVRGYNEQFF. V gene TRBV6-1 combines with J gene TRBJ2-1, with a possible D match to TRBD1 (5 bases). There are 13 residues in the CDR3. V lost 4 bases to trimming and J lost 4 bases, with 8 bases between them. Looked up from germline, CDR1 is MNHNS and CDR2 is SASEGT.

In nucleotides, the CDR3 is TGTGCCAGCAGTCTGCAAATATATCAGGGACTCTCTTACACAGATACGCAGTATTTT. Translation gives CASSLQIYQGLSYTDTQYF. V and J are TRBV27 and TRBJ2-3; TRBD2 might be the D (6 bases). The CDR3 length is 19 residues. The V and J ends lost 5 bases and 2 bases respectively, with 26 bases between them. The germline CDR1 and CDR2 sequences are MNHEY and SMNVEV (reference sequence).

This rearrangement joins TRBV2 to TRBJ2-3; 16 bases line up with TRBD2. V lost 6 bases and J lost 5; bases outside the gene matches: 8. The CDR3 is 17 amino acids. Per germline, CDR1 SNHLY and CDR2 FYNNEI. This CDR3 is CASRPRGLAGGVDTQYF. The CDR3 coding sequence is TGTGCCAGCAGGCCGAGGGGACTAGCGGGGGGGGTAGATACGCAGTATTTT.

This clone was seen a handful of times. V gene TRBV5-4 combines with J gene TRBJ2-7; TRBD2 might be the D (6 bases). Trimming took off 5 bases at V and 7 bases at J, with 16 bases between the two ends. The CDR3 is 13 amino acids. Germline CDR1 SGHNT, CDR2 YYREEE (reference sequence). CDR3 residues: CASRGGGAREQYV. The CDR3 coding sequence is TGTGCCAGCAGGGGGGGAGGAGCACGGGAGCAGTACGTC.

The V and J genes are TRBV19 and TRBJ2-5; D perhaps matches TRBD1 (7 bases). This CDR3 comprises 15 residues. Germline-derived CDR1 and CDR2 are LNHDA and SQIVND (reference sequence). Trimming left V 5 bases short and J 4 bases short, with 17 bases between. In nucleotides, the CDR3 is TGTGCCAGTAGTCTACTCCAGGGGGGCCCAGAGACCCAGTACTTC. This translates into CASSLLQGGPETQYF.

The gene calls are TRBV14 and TRBJ1-1; D unclear. Per the germline V gene, CDR1 is SGHDN and CDR2 is FVKESK. The CDR3 loop spans 14 amino acids. V lost 1 base and J 3 bases, leaving 9 bases between the germline ends. The CDR3 region is CASSQVDGDTEAFF. As DNA, the CDR3 is TGTGCCAGCAGCCAAGTAGACGGGGACACTGAAGCTTTCTTT.

This clone was seen a handful of times. The chain employs TRBV2 and TRBJ2-3, with D unclear. The CDR3 contains 11 residues. V lost 7 bases, J lost 6 bases, and 8 bases lay in between. Germline V gene sequence: CDR1 SNHLY, CDR2 FYNNEI. In DNA form, the CDR3 reads TGTGCCAGCACCGAGGCGGATACGCAGTATTTT. Its translation is CASTEADTQYF.

This chain connects TRBV6-6 to TRBJ2-3, with TRBD2 matching over 8 bases. Per germline, CDR1 MNHNY and CDR2 SVGAGI (reference sequence). Unmatched junction bases numbered 5, after V lost 6 bases and J lost 0 bases. The CDR3 runs to 15 residues. CDR3 loop: CASSSTSASTDTQYF. CDR3 bases: TGTGCCAGCAGCTCGACTAGCGCTAGCACAGATACGCAGTATTTT.

V is TRBV19 and J is TRBJ1-4, with unresolved D. The CDR3 loop spans 17 amino acids. Trimming pared 3 bases from V and 0 bases from J, leaving 14 bases between. Germline V gene data show CDR1 as LNHDA and CDR2 as SQIVND (reference sequence). The CDR3 here is CASSMTGEIATNEKLFF. The CDR3 nucleotides are TGTGCCAGTAGTATGACCGGGGAGATCGCAACTAATGAAAAACTGTTTTTT.

V gene TRBV27 combines with J gene TRBJ2-1; tentative D call: TRBD2 (7 bases). V lost 5 bases and J lost 8, with 28 bases in between. CDR3 size: 18 residues. Germline assignment: CDR1 MNHEY and CDR2 SMNVEV (reference sequence). This CDR3 reads CASSPVRWGRERVDEQFF. For the CDR3, the DNA is TGTGCCAGCAGTCCCGTCCGGTGGGGGCGGGAGAGGGTCGATGAGCAGTTCTTC.

This clone was counted only a few times. The chain joins TRBV5-4 to TRBJ2-1; 8 nucleotides match TRBD1. The CDR3 covers 16 residues. Germline values: CDR1 SGHNT, CDR2 YYREEE (reference sequence). Losses at the gene ends were 3 bases for V and 7 bases for J; bases not matched to a gene: 12. The CDR3 is CASSSSGTGLSNEQFF. The DNA of the CDR3 is TGTGCCAGCAGCTCCTCCGGGACAGGTTTATCTAATGAGCAGTTCTTC.

This clone was counted once. This chain uses TRBV9 with TRBJ1-2; a possible D gene is TRBD1 (5 bases). The V and J ends lost 3 bases and 8 bases respectively, with 17 bases between them. The length of the CDR3 is 14 residues. Per germline, CDR1 SGDLS and CDR2 YYNGEE. This CDR3 reads CASSAYNRRNGYTF. DNA of the CDR3: TGTGCCAGCAGCGCCTACAACAGGCGGAACGGCTACACCTTC.

This clone has just a few counts. V is TRBV20-1 and J is TRBJ2-1, with a weak D call TRBD1 (5 bases). The CDR3 spans 11 residues. V dropped 5 bases and J dropped 8 bases, with 10 bases sitting between them. The germline V gene encodes CDR1 DFQATT and CDR2 SNEGSKA (reference sequence). CDR3 bases: TGCAGTGCTGAGGACATAGATGAGCAGTTCTTC. It encodes CSAEDIDEQFF.

J is TRBJ2-3 and V is TRBV4-1, with D possibly matching TRBD2 (7 bases). This CDR3 spans 15 amino acids. Germline V CDR1 and CDR2: MGHRA, YSYEKL. V was clipped by 4 bases and J by 4 bases, with 15 bases between them. In nucleotides, the CDR3 is TGCGCCAGCAGCCGCGGGGGTGGGGGCCCAGATACGCAGTATTTT. The encoded protein is CASSRGGGGPDTQYF.

V usage is TRBV7-6 and J usage is TRBJ2-1; no clear D gene. CDR1 is SGHVS and CDR2 is FNYEAQ in the germline V gene. Trimming took 5 bases from V and 3 from J, leaving 5 bases between them. There are 12 residues in the CDR3. The CDR3 nucleotides are TGTGCCAGCAGCCTTAGCTACAATGAGCAGTTCTTC. It is translated as CASSLSYNEQFF.

The CDR3, as DNA: TGTGCCAGCAGCTCCGACAGGAATCAGCCCCAGCATTTT. The encoded protein is CASSSDRNQPQHF. This chain links TRBV7-9 with TRBJ1-5; maybe TRBD1 (6 bases). Germline CDR1 SEHNR, CDR2 FQNEAQ (reference sequence). The CDR3 has 13 amino acids. Trimming shortened V by 4 bases and J by 4 bases, and 8 bases separated the two germline ends.